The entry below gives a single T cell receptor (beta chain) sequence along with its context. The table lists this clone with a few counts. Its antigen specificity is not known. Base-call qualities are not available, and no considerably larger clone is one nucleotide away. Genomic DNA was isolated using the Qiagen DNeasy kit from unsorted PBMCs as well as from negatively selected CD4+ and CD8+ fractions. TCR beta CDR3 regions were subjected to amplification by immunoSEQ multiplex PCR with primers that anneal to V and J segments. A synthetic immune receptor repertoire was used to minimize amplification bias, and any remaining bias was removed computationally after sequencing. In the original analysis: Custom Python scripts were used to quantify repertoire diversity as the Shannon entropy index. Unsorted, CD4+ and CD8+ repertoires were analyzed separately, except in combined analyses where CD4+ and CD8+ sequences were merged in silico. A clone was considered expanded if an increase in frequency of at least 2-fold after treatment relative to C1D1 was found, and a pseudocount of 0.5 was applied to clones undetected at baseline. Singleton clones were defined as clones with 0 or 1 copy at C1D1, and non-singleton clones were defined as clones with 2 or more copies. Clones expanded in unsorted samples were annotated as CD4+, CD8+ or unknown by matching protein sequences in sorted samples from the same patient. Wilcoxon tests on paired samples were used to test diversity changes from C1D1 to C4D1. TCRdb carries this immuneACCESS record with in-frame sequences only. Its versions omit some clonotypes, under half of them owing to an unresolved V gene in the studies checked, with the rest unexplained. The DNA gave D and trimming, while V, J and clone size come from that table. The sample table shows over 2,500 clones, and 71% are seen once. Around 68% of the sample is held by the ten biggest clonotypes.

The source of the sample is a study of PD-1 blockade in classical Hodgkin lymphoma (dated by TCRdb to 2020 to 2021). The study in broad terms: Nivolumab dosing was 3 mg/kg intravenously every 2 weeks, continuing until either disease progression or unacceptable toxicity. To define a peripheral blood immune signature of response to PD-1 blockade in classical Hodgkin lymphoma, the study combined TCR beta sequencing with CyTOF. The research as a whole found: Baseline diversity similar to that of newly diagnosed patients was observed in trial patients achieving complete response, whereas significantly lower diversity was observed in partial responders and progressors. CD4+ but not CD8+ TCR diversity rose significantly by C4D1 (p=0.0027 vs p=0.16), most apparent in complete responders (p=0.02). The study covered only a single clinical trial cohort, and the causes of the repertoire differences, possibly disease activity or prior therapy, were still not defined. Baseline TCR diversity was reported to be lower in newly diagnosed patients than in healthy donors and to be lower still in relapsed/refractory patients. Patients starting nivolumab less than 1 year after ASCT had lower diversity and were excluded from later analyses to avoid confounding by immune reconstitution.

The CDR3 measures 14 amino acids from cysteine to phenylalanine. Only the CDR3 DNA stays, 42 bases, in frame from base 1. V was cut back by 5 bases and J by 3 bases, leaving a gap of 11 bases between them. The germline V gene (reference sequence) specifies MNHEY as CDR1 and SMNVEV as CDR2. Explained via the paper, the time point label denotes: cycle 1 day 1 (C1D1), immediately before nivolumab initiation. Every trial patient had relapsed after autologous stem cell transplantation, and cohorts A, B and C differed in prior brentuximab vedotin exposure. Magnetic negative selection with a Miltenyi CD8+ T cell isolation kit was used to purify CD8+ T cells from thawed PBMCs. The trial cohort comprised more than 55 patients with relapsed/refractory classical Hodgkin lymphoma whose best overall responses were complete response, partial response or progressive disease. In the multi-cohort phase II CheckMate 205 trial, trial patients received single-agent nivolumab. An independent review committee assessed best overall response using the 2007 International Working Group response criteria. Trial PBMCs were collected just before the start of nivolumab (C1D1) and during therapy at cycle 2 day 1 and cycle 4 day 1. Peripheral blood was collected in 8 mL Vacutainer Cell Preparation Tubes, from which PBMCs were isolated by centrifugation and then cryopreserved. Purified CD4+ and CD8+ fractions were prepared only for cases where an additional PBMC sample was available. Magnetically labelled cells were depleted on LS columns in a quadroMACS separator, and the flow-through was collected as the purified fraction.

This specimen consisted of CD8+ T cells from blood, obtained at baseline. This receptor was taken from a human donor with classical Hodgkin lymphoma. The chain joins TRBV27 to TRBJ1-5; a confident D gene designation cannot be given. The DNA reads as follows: TGTGCCAGCAGTATTGGACGGAACAATCAGCCCCAGCATTTT. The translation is CASSIGRNNQPQHF.